This TCR beta chain was recorded in a study of vaccination and CD4 T cells after COVID-19. On the study more broadly: Sampling post-COVID took place a median around 99 days after diagnosis (range 35 to 161). The post-vaccine samples came a median roughly 79 days after dose two (range 14 to 241).

Treatment here: roughly 10-day PBMC culture with coronavirus spike peptide pools or control peptides (ViraFEST assay). An unexposed donor provided the CD4+ T cells, which were collected before the COVID-19 pandemic (2011-2018). TCRs were sequenced by ViraFEST after antigen-specific T cells had been expanded with peptide pools. At days 3 and 7, half the medium was exchanged for fresh IL-2 medium. Germline V gene lookup returns CDR1 MNHEY and CDR2 SMNVEV (reference sequence). This CDR3 has 14 residues. The trim removed 0 bases at V and 9 bases at J, leaving 5 bases unmatched. On this clonotype: Its antigen is currently unknown.

Cultured CD4+ T-cell DNA underwent Oncomine TCR Beta short-read sequencing. From cultured CD4+ T cells, genomic DNA was extracted. MiXCR, applied by TCRdb to the PCR reads, yields one record per CDR3 protein. The sample yields about 9,100 distinct CDR3 sequences, 30% to 40% seen once. The rearrangement uses TRBV27 and TRBJ2-3, with 8 bases identical to TRBD2. This clonotype originated in a human donor in good health. Sequencing was performed on CD4+ T cells from blood, cultured in vitro. Written as DNA, the CDR3 is TGTGCCAGCAGTTTATCCACGGGACTAGTAACGCAGTATTTT. Amino acids: CASSLSTGLVTQYF.